This TCR beta chain was found in a study of cytomegalovirus exposure and HLA in healthy donors. The CDR3 is 15 residues long. V dropped 6 bases and J dropped 4; count of bases not matched to a gene: 8. Germline values: CDR1 MNHEY, CDR2 SVGAGI. With respect to this clone: Its antigen is unknown.

The PCR employed 60 Vbeta primers together with 13 Jbeta primers. Sequenced by immunoSEQ multiplex PCR; TCRdb stores in-frame clones only, minus some. The sample records about 250,000 clones, about 75% being singletons. Study-wide results and caveats: Associated with cytomegalovirus, according to the listing, were around 160 TCR beta chains.

This receptor was taken from a female donor in good health and CMV-seronegative. This chain connects TRBV6-5 to TRBJ2-7; the match to TRBD1 covers 11 bases. Sample: PBMCs. The CDR3 sequence: CASRRTGGPLYEQYF. The CDR3 DNA reads as TGTGCCAGCAGACGGACAGGGGGCCCGTTGTACGAGCAGTACTTC.